Following are 5 T cell receptor beta chains from one sample sequenced in a study of OX40 agonist ivuxolimab in advanced cancers. Generated by immunoSEQ multiplex PCR, the TCRdb table keeps only in-frame clones and is missing some. The table lists tens of thousands of clones, more than 85% of them singletons. The sequencing used CD4+ or CD8+ T cells sorted from blood, collected in a trial of the OX40 agonist ivuxolimab. The receptors originated from an adult with an advanced solid tumor such as melanoma, head and neck, liver or kidney cancer.

The chain recombines TRBV6-5 with TRBJ2-1, with 7 bases matching TRBD2. CDR3 size: 13 residues. Per germline, CDR1 MNHEY and CDR2 SVGAGI. The junction had 10 bases not matched to a gene; V was cut back by 7 bases and J by 10 bases. In DNA, the CDR3 is TGTGCCAGCACCCCGGGGGGTAGCCACGAGCAGTTCTTC. Its protein is CASTPGGSHEQFF.

The DNA of the CDR3 is TGTGCCAGCAGCTGGGGTTTTTCGGGCTACACCTTC. It specifies CASSWGFSGYTF. The J gene is TRBJ1-2, the V gene TRBV13; D remains ambiguous. CDR1 is PRHDT and CDR2 is FYEKMQ in the germline V gene (reference sequence). V was pared by 4 bases and J by 8 bases, with 11 bases between. CDR3 length: 12 amino acids.

The rearrangement links TRBV11-2 to TRBJ1-1, with D unclear. V shed 0 bases and J shed 4 bases, with 12 bases lying between them. This CDR3 is built from 15 residues. The germline gives CDR1 SGHAT, CDR2 FQNNGV. CDR3 sequence: CASSLDNRWATEAFF. CDR3 sequence (DNA): TGTGCCAGCAGCTTAGATAATCGGTGGGCCACTGAAGCTTTCTTT.

The chain links TRBV5-6 to TRBJ2-7; D might be TRBD2 (6 bases). Trimming cost V 0 bases and J 7 bases, with 14 bases left between them. This CDR3 comprises 14 residues. Germline V gene data show CDR1 as SGHDT and CDR2 as YYEEEE. The DNA for the CDR3 is TGTGCCAGCAGCTTGGCCCTCGGCGGGGATGAGCAGTACTTC. Its protein product is CASSLALGGDEQYF.

The J gene is TRBJ2-7, the V gene TRBV6-4; 7 bases match TRBD1. Per germline, CDR1 MRHNA and CDR2 SNTAGT. The length of the CDR3 is 15 residues. The junction had 14 bases not matched to a gene; V was cut back by 7 bases and J by 5 bases. The CDR3 nucleotides read TGTGCCAGCAAAACACGAACAGGGGCATCTGACGAGCAGTACTTC. Its translation is CASKTRTGASDEQYF.